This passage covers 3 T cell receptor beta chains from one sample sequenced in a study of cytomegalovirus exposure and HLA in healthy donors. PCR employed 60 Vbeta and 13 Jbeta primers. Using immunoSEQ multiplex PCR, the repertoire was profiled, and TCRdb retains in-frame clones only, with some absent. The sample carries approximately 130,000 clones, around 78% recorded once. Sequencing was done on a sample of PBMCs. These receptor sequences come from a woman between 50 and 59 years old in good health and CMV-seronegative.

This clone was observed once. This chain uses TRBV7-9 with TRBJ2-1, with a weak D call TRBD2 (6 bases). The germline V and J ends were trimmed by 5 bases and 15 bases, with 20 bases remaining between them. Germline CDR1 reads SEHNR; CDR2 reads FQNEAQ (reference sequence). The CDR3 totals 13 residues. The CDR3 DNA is TGTGCCAGCAGCCCCCCGGCTCGGGACTTCCGGTTCTTC. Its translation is CASSPPARDFRFF.

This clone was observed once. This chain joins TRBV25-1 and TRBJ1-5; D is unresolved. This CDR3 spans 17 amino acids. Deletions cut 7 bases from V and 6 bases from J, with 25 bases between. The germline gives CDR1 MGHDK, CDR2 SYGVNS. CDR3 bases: TGTGCCAGCATCGAACGTCTACAGTTCCGTGCCGCTCAGCCCCAGCATTTT. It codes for CASIERLQFRAAQPQHF.

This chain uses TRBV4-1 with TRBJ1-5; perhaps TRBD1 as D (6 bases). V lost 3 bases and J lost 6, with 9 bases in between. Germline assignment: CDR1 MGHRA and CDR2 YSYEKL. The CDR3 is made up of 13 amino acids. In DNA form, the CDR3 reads TGCGCCAGCAGCCAGGGGGCTGCTCAGCCCCAGCATTTT. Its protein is CASSQGAAQPQHF.